This TCR beta chain is drawn from a study of blood T cell repertoires in COVID-19. Study-wide context: Acute-phase and convalescent COVID-19 samples originated in the United States, Italy and Spain. T cells, B-cell-depleted T cells, or PBMCs supplied cDNA or gDNA.

How the authors handled the data: Amplification with reference gene primers provided the estimates of nucleated cell counts. The assay was immunoSEQ multiplex PCR, and TCRdb's table has in-frame clones only and misses some. From that table come the V and J calls and clone size; the DNA was used to work out D and trimming. Of 150,000 or so clones listed, around 87% are singletons. This CDR3 region has 17 residues. Unmatched junction bases numbered 12, after V lost 11 bases and J lost 0 bases. Germline-derived CDR1 and CDR2 are WSHSY and SAAADI. The material sequenced was peripheral blood. The source of this sequence is a man at least 80 years old with acute or convalescent COVID-19. This chain connects TRBV10-2 to TRBJ1-5; 11 bases agree with TRBD1. Here the CDR3 reads CACASGTGGNSNQPQHF. The CDR3 DNA follows: TGCGCCTGCGCATCCGGGACAGGGGGTAATAGCAATCAGCCCCAGCATTTT.